These T cell receptor beta chains were read from a single sample in a study of T-cell reconstitution after alpha-beta-depleted transplantation in children. Each CDR3 protein gets one entry after TCRdb re-called the PCR reads with MiXCR. The sample lists nearly 350,000 distinct CDR3 sequences, 15% to 20% seen once, with roughly two fifths in the top ten. The starting material was PBMCs, mostly from graft donor cells, obtained 360 days after TCRalphabeta/CD19-depleted stem cell transplant. The receptors here all came from a male patient aged 2 to 9 who had a stem cell transplant for acute lymphoblastic leukemia, so the T cells may come from the graft donor. Both conserved end residues are part of each CDR3. D genes are given only for firm matches. Size is stated for part of the rows, as once, few or many counts, or as a class when the clone is expanded.

J gene	V gene	clone size	D gene	CDR3 protein	CDR3 DNA
TRBJ2-1	TRBV5-1	few	TRBD1	CASRGQGMDEQFF	TGCGCCAGCAGGGGACAGGGGATGGATGAGCAGTTCTTC
TRBJ1-6	TRBV7-9	few	-	CASSSGFDSSPLHF	TGTGCCAGCAGCTCCGGCTTCGACTCTTCACCCCTCCACTTT
TRBJ1-2	TRBV12-3/TRBV12-4	-	-	CASSPQTNYGYTF	TGTGCCAGCAGTCCCCAGACCAACTATGGCTACACCTTC
TRBJ2-5	TRBV19	-	-	CASSPDVRTQYF	TGTGCCAGTAGTCCTGACGTTCGGACCCAGTACTTC
TRBJ2-7	TRBV6-1	few	-	CASSPKDSFSYEQYF	TGTGCCAGCAGTCCGAAGGACAGCTTCTCCTACGAGCAGTACTTC
TRBJ1-4	TRBV20-1	many	-	CSAQKGYEKLFF	TGCAGTGCTCAGAAAGGTTATGAAAAACTGTTTTTT
TRBJ2-1	TRBV20-1	-	TRBD2	CSATRLAPYNEQFF	TGCAGTGCTACCCGACTAGCGCCCTACAATGAGCAGTTCTTC
TRBJ2-3	TRBV4-2	-	TRBD2	CASSRDGVRGSEADTQYF	TGTGCCAGCAGCCGCGATGGTGTCCGCGGGAGCGAAGCAGATACGCAGTATTTT
TRBJ2-5	TRBV12-3/TRBV12-4	-	TRBD2	CASSHLGGARRVETQYF	TGTGCCAGCAGCCACCTGGGAGGGGCCCGCCGGGTAGAGACCCAGTACTTC
TRBJ2-7	TRBV20-1	-	TRBD2	CSAPGTSGATLYEQYF	TGCAGTGCTCCTGGGACTAGCGGGGCCACTCTCTACGAGCAGTACTTC
TRBJ2-5	TRBV15	few	-	CATSKYSQETQYF	TGTGCCACCAGCAAGTACAGTCAAGAGACCCAGTACTTC
TRBJ2-3	TRBV12-3/TRBV12-4	few	-	CASSPFMGYTQYF	TGTGCCAGCAGTCCCTTCATGGGATATACGCAGTATTTT
TRBJ2-1	TRBV7-9	-	TRBD1	CASSPPTGGNEQFF	TGTGCCAGCAGCCCCCCTACAGGGGGCAATGAGCAGTTCTTC
TRBJ2-2	TRBV28	many	-	CASSFGGLNTGELFF	TGTGCCAGCAGTTTTGGCGGGCTGAACACCGGGGAGCTGTTTTTT
TRBJ2-7	TRBV16	-	-	CASSLMGGASGYEQYF	TGTGCCAGCAGCCTCATGGGGGGCGCTAGCGGCTACGAGCAGTACTTC
TRBJ2-7	TRBV5-1	few	TRBD2	CASSLLTSGTYEQYF	TGCGCCAGCAGCTTGTTGACTAGCGGGACCTACGAGCAGTACTTC
TRBJ2-5	TRBV28	few	-	CASSQRIQETQYF	TGTGCCAGCAGTCAACGGATTCAAGAGACCCAGTACTTC
TRBJ2-5	TRBV4-2	many	-	CASSQDGQLQETQYF	TGTGCCAGCAGCCAAGATGGACAGCTTCAAGAGACCCAGTACTTC
TRBJ1-2	TRBV28	few	-	CASSLGPGSTRGYGYTF	TGTGCCAGCAGTTTGGGCCCGGGCAGCACTCGCGGCTATGGCTACACCTTC
TRBJ1-2	TRBV28	-	-	CASTTGRGDYGYTF	TGTGCCAGTACTACAGGGCGTGGGGACTATGGCTACACCTTC
TRBJ2-2	TRBV4-3	-	TRBD1	CASSHNRGPGELFF	TGCGCCAGCAGCCATAACAGGGGGCCCGGGGAGCTGTTTTTT
TRBJ1-2	TRBV5-1	-	-	CASSLESVYGYTF	TGCGCCAGCAGCTTGGAGTCGGTCTATGGCTACACCTTC
TRBJ2-3	TRBV29-1	many	TRBD2	CSVIQSSGRPNTQYF	TGCAGCGTTATTCAGTCTAGCGGGAGGCCCAATACGCAGTATTTT
TRBJ2-1	TRBV7-6	-	TRBD2	CASSPLAGVENEQFF	TGTGCCAGCAGCCCACTAGCGGGAGTTGAGAATGAGCAGTTCTTC
TRBJ1-1	TRBV7-9	-	-	CASSRTDTEAFF	TGTGCCAGCAGCAGAACAGACACTGAAGCTTTCTTT
TRBJ2-3	TRBV7-2	few	-	CASSGLVGSWGTDQYF	TGTGCCAGCAGCGGGTTAGTTGGTAGTTGGGGGACGGATCAGTATTTT
TRBJ2-3	TRBV20-1	-	TRBD2	CSAPGLAGTRPPFTDTQYF	TGCAGTGCCCCGGGACTAGCGGGAACTCGACCCCCCTTCACAGATACGCAGTATTTT
TRBJ1-1	TRBV12-3/TRBV12-4	-	-	CASIHPNGGGTEAFF	TGTGCCAGCATCCATCCCAACGGGGGAGGGACTGAAGCTTTCTTT
TRBJ2-7	TRBV7-8	many	-	CASSHDSYEQYF	TGTGCCAGCAGCCATGACTCCTACGAGCAGTACTTC
TRBJ2-1	TRBV4-1	-	-	CASSLLGDMELEQFF	TGCGCCAGCAGCCTCCTGGGGGATATGGAGCTTGAGCAGTTCTTC
TRBJ2-3	TRBV7-2	few	-	CASSLGPSSSRSGQYF	TGTGCCAGCAGCTTAGGCCCCTCGAGTAGTCGGTCGGGGCAGTATTTT
TRBJ2-6	TRBV28	few	-	CASSLATSGANVLTF	TGTGCCAGCAGTTTAGCCACCTCTGGGGCCAACGTCCTGACTTTC
TRBJ2-1	TRBV20-1	few	TRBD1	CSALPGQGMYEQFF	TGCAGTGCTTTACCGGGACAGGGGATGTATGAGCAGTTCTTC
TRBJ2-3	TRBV10-3	few	-	CAIRERLASTDTQYF	TGTGCCATCAGGGAACGGCTAGCGAGCACAGATACGCAGTATTTT
TRBJ2-5	TRBV4-3	few	TRBD1	CASSQGTGGRETQYF	TGCGCCAGCAGCCAAGGGACAGGGGGAAGAGAGACCCAGTACTTC
TRBJ2-7	TRBV20-1	-	-	CSAIPYQGSHEQYF	TGCAGTGCTATCCCCTACCAAGGATCTCACGAGCAGTACTTC
TRBJ2-4	TRBV2	few	TRBD2	CASSAFTSGRRDIQYF	TGTGCCAGCAGCGCCTTTACTAGCGGGAGGAGGGACATTCAGTACTTC
TRBJ2-1	TRBV29-1	few	-	CSVGQATYNEQFF	TGCAGCGTTGGGCAAGCGACCTACAATGAGCAGTTCTTC
TRBJ2-1	TRBV30	-	-	CAWSLTGLGEQFF	TGTGCCTGGAGCTTAACAGGGCTCGGGGAGCAGTTCTTC
TRBJ2-3	TRBV27	few	TRBD2	CASSYSGRTGDTQYF	TGTGCCAGCAGTTATAGCGGGAGGACGGGAGATACGCAGTATTTT
TRBJ2-2	TRBV12-3/TRBV12-4	many	-	CASSLDANTGELFF	TGTGCCAGCAGTTTGGACGCGAACACCGGGGAGCTGTTTTTT
TRBJ2-7	TRBV10-3	-	-	CVLGRGTYEQYF	TGTGTCCTGGGGAGAGGGACCTACGAGCAGTACTTC
TRBJ1-6	TRBV5-1	-	-	CASSLRLGANSPLHF	TGCGCCAGCAGCTTGCGCCTGGGGGCGAATTCACCCCTCCACTTT
TRBJ2-1	TRBV12-3/TRBV12-4	-	TRBD2	CTSSFLLAAPSEVYNEQFF	TGTACCAGCAGTTTCCTACTAGCGGCCCCATCGGAGGTTTACAATGAGCAGTTCTTC
TRBJ2-5	TRBV6-1	-	-	CASSPGTRLMGGETQYF	TGTGCCAGCAGTCCGGGGACTCGGCTGATGGGGGGAGAGACCCAGTACTTC
TRBJ2-7	TRBV4-1	few	TRBD2	CASSPGTIYEQYF	TGCGCCAGCAGCCCCGGGACTATCTACGAGCAGTACTTC
TRBJ2-1	TRBV11-2	-	TRBD2	CASSSRIAGVNNEQFF	TGTGCCAGCAGCTCGAGAATAGCGGGAGTAAACAATGAGCAGTTCTTC
TRBJ2-3	TRBV20-1	few	-	CSASHLTISTDTQYF	TGCAGTGCTAGTCATTTGACCATTAGCACAGATACGCAGTATTTT
TRBJ2-7	TRBV29-1	-	-	CSVARSSYEQYF	TGCAGCGTTGCCCGGAGCTCCTACGAGCAGTACTTC
TRBJ2-1	TRBV4-3	-	TRBD2	CASSQDGLAGDYEQFF	TGCGCCAGCAGCCAAGACGGCCTAGCGGGAGACTATGAGCAGTTCTTC
TRBJ2-7	TRBV30	-	TRBD1	CAWSGGQGAHEQYF	TGTGCCTGGAGTGGGGGACAGGGGGCCCACGAGCAGTACTTC
TRBJ2-7	TRBV28	many	TRBD1	CASSSPTGSSYEQYF	TGTGCCAGCAGTTCTCCGACAGGGAGCTCCTACGAGCAGTACTTC
TRBJ2-7	TRBV12-3/TRBV12-4	-	-	CASSPQGFHEQYF	TGTGCCAGCAGTCCCCAGGGGTTCCACGAGCAGTACTTC
TRBJ2-5	TRBV7-2	few	-	CASSPTPRQGGETQYF	TGTGCCAGCAGCCCAACCCCGAGACAGGGAGGGGAGACCCAGTACTTC
TRBJ1-2	TRBV29-1	many	TRBD1	CSVARQGNYGYTF	TGCAGCGTCGCTAGACAGGGGAACTATGGCTACACCTTC